The clone carrying this T cell receptor (beta chain) was found a few times. This sample is part of a study of control samples from healthy donors and cancer patients. The germline V gene encodes CDR1 SEHNR and CDR2 FQNEAQ (reference sequence). The CDR3 contains 15 residues. Trimming took off 5 bases at V and 1 base at J, with 9 bases between the two ends. Profiled with immunoSEQ multiplex PCR; TCRdb holds only in-frame clones, not every one. This sample has 40,000 to 45,000 clones, with roughly three quarters found just once. This sequence originates from a male donor with melanoma. The sequencing sample was made of formalin-fixed, paraffin-embedded tissue. The gene calls are TRBV7-9 and TRBJ2-6, with D unclear. CDR3 coding DNA: TGTGCCAGCAGCCCCCCTAGGTCTGGGGCCAACGTCCTGACTTTC. Protein product: CASSPPRSGANVLTF. The full variable domain, in which reference TRBV7-9 and TRBJ2-6 provide the parts outside the CDR3, is DTGVSQNPRHKITKRGQNVTFRCDPISEHNRLYWYRQTLGQGPEFLTYFQNEAQLEKSRLLSDRFSAERPKGSFSTLEIQRTEQGDSAMYLCASSPPRSGANVLTFGAGSRLTVL.